The 31 T cell receptor beta chains below come from one sample, sequenced in a study of molecular identifiers for immune sequencing clone quantification. TCRdb passed the PCR reads through MiXCR, listing each CDR3 protein once. Among some 320,000 distinct CDR3 sequences listed, roughly 23% were seen once. The sequencing input was naive CD8+ T cells from blood, with Jurkat cell RNA spiked in. Subset described: FACS-sorted CD8+CD4-CCR7+CD45RA+ naive T cells. The receptor set was obtained from a human donor in good health. Some libraries in this study had Jurkat cell RNA spiked in.

This clonotype showed up many times. The gene calls are TRBV29-1 and TRBJ2-7, with D perhaps matching TRBD1 (6 bases). Trimming cost V 2 bases and J 2 bases, with 10 bases left between them. Germline V gene data show CDR1 as SQVTM and CDR2 as ANQGSEA. The CDR3 loop spans 13 amino acids. Written as DNA, the CDR3 is TGCAGCGTTGAAATCCGGGACACCTACGAGCAGTACTTC. Translated, it gives CSVEIRDTYEQYF.

This clonotype was observed many times. This chain links TRBV7-9 with TRBJ1-1; no clear D gene. The CDR3 runs 12 residues. The V end lost 6 bases, the J end lost 2 bases, and 7 bases lay between the germline ends. Germline V lookup: CDR1 SEHNR, CDR2 FQNEAQ (reference sequence). CDR3 nucleotides: TGTGCCAGCAGGAGATATAACACTGAAGCTTTCTTT. Encoded protein: CASRRYNTEAFF.

This clonotype was detected ten times or more. The chain carries TRBV29-1 and TRBJ2-5; 10 bases are shared with TRBD2. In germline, CDR1 is SQVTM, CDR2 ANQGSEA. This CDR3 has 16 amino acids. V shed 2 bases and J 4 bases; nucleotides not matched to a gene: 10. Here the CDR3 reads CSVENAGTSVGETQYF. The CDR3 nucleotides are TGCAGCGTTGAAAACGCCGGGACTAGCGTCGGAGAGACCCAGTACTTC.

About this clonotype: A much larger clone is a single base away; this may be a read error. The chain carries TRBV24-1 and TRBJ2-4, with D perhaps matching TRBD1 (5 bases). Per germline, CDR1 KGHDR and CDR2 SFDVKD. The CDR3 spans 14 residues. CDR3 DNA: TGTGCCACCAGTGATTCCGAGGACAAAGACATTCAGTACTTC. It is translated as CATSDSEDKDIQYF.

Worth noting for this clonotype: A single base separates this from a much larger clone, so it may be a read error. Without the conserved terminal phenylalanine or tryptophan, this CDR3 likely stems from a read error. This chain joins TRBV2 and TRBJ1-1; 7 bases fit TRBD1. The CDR3 has 15 amino acids. The J segment lost 7 bases and the V segment lost 6 bases, leaving 14 bases of the junction unmatched. Germline V gene lookup returns CDR1 SNHLY and CDR2 FYNNEI. The CDR3 region has the DNA TGTGCCAGCAGACCGGTACCAAGACAGGGTTTTGAAGCTTTCCTT. It yields the protein CASRPVPRQGFEAFL.

Comment on this clonotype: A clone one base away is much larger, so this may be a read error. This chain joins TRBV27 and TRBJ2-5; 9 positions agree with TRBD2. Germline assignment: CDR1 MNHEY and CDR2 SMNVEV (reference sequence). Trimming at V came to 4 bases and at J to 7 bases, leaving 13 bases not matched to a gene. The CDR3 spans 16 residues. The CDR3 coding sequence is TGTGCCAGCAGTTCCCTGCAAGCGGGAGGCAGGGTGACCCAGTACTTC. Translation gives CASSSLQAGGRVTQYF.

This clonotype was seen many times. The genes are TRBV19 and TRBJ2-5, with 8 positions matching TRBD1. V gave up 10 bases and J gave up 5 bases; unmatched junction bases: 9. The CDR3 length is 13 residues. The germline gives CDR1 LNHDA, CDR2 SQIVND (reference sequence). In nucleotides, the CDR3 is TGTGCCACCGCGGACAGGGCCCCGGAGACCCAGTACTTC. Encoded protein: CATADRAPETQYF.

This clonotype was counted once. A read error may be the cause here, since a much bigger clone is one base away. V and J are TRBV2 and TRBJ2-2, with 15 bases fitting TRBD2. The CDR3 sequence is 16 residues long. Germline CDR1 and CDR2: SNHLY and FYNNEI. For the CDR3, the DNA is TGTGCCACCCGGACTAGCGGGGGGGCTGACACCCGGGAGCTGTTTTTT. It translates to CATRTSGGADTRELFF.

As concerns this clonotype: The conserved phenylalanine or tryptophan is not found at the CDR3 terminus, so this likely reflects a read error. The limits of the CDR3 on the DNA are not certain, so only TCRdb's listed CDR3 is given. V is TRBV12-3 or TRBV12-4 and J is TRBJ2-1; the tabulated D call, TRBD2, remains unverified against the DNA. The CDR3 length is 11 residues, termini included. CDR3 sequence reads: CASRRAPAVVL.

J is TRBJ2-1 and V is TRBV6-6; 11 nucleotides agree with TRBD2. V shed 0 bases and J 0 bases; nucleotides not matched to a gene: 19. CDR3 length: 23 amino acids. CDR1 is MNHNY and CDR2 is SVGAGI in the germline V gene (reference sequence). CDR3 sequence (DNA): TGTGCCAGCAGTTACTCGATTGGATCACTAGCGGGGGAGGGGGTTAACTCCTACAATGAGCAGTTCTTC. Protein product: CASSYSIGSLAGEGVNSYNEQFF.

This clonotype was observed many times. This chain links TRBV20-1 with TRBJ2-3; tentative D call: TRBD2 (5 bases). Germline V gene sequence: CDR1 DFQATT, CDR2 SNEGSKA (reference sequence). V was cut by 1 base and J by 0 bases, with 8 bases left in between. The CDR3 runs 14 residues. CDR3 DNA sequence: TGCAGTGCTAGAGTAGCGACAAGCACAGATACGCAGTATTTT. Its protein is CSARVATSTDTQYF.

This clonotype was detected many times. The gene calls are TRBV6-6 and TRBJ2-7; weak D call: TRBD2 (6 bases). Germline CDR1 and CDR2: MNHNY and SVGAGI (reference sequence). This CDR3 contains 14 residues. The V gene lost 6 bases and the J gene lost 0 bases, with 12 bases spanning the gap. The chain's CDR3 is CASSPRENSYEQYF. The CDR3 nucleotides read TGTGCCAGCAGCCCCCGGGAGAACTCCTACGAGCAGTACTTC.

This clonotype was seen ten or more times. The rearrangement uses TRBV7-6 and TRBJ2-3, with D tentatively TRBD2 (6 bases). Germline V lookup: CDR1 SGHVS, CDR2 FNYEAQ. V was shortened by 0 bases and J by 7 bases, with 11 bases between the two germline ends. The length of the CDR3 is 14 residues. CDR3 DNA sequence: TGTGCCAGCAGCTTAGCAGGCGGGGCGAATACGCAGTATTTT. Residues: CASSLAGGANTQYF.

This clonotype was counted only a few times. The V and J genes are TRBV27 and TRBJ2-7, with D perhaps TRBD2 (6 bases). Germline V gene sequence: CDR1 MNHEY, CDR2 SMNVEV (reference sequence). CDR3 length: 15 amino acids. The ends were cut back, 7 bases at V and 2 bases at J, with 18 bases in the middle. The CDR3 is CASMWGGNFAYEQYF. The DNA of the CDR3 is TGTGCCAGCATGTGGGGCGGGAATTTTGCCTACGAGCAGTACTTC.

A note on this clonotype: A much larger clone sits a single nucleotide away, making a read error possible. CDR3 residues: CASSLWGSIERYF. Here the CDR3 DNA reads TGTGCCAGCAGTCTATGGGGTAGCATCGAGCGGTACTTC. This sequence joins TRBV12-3 or TRBV12-4 and TRBJ2-7; D remains unclear. The length of the CDR3 is 13 residues.

This clonotype was detected many times. The CDR3 coding sequence is TGTGCCAGCAGCTCAGACGGGGACGTCTATGGCTACACCTTC. Its protein is CASSSDGDVYGYTF. The V call is TRBV7-9, the J call TRBJ1-2, with D possibly TRBD1 on 5 matching bases. The CDR3 sequence is 14 residues long. Germline V lookup: CDR1 SEHNR, CDR2 FQNEAQ (reference sequence). Trimming removed 4 bases at V and 4 bases at J, with 13 bases between.

This clonotype appeared many times. The rearrangement uses TRBV10-3 and TRBJ1-1, with unresolved D. V dropped 11 bases and J dropped 2 bases, with 12 bases sitting between them. Germline V gene data show CDR1 as ENHRY and CDR2 as SYGVKD. This CDR3 spans 12 amino acids. CDR3 sequence: CAASTANTEAFF. The CDR3 nucleotides are TGTGCCGCCTCGACCGCCAACACTGAAGCTTTCTTT.

This clonotype was detected many times. This CDR3 is CASKDSAYGYTF. CDR3 sequence (DNA): TGTGCCAGCAAGGACAGTGCCTATGGCTACACCTTC. The chain is built from TRBV28 and TRBJ1-2; TRBD1 might be the D (6 bases). The CDR3 is 12 residues long. The V end was cut by 7 bases, the J end by 4 bases, with 10 bases between. Germline CDR1 and CDR2: MDHEN and SYDVKM.

This clonotype was counted at least ten times. J is TRBJ2-2 and V is TRBV13; TRBD1 agrees at 7 bases. Germline CDR1 reads PRHDT; CDR2 reads FYEKMQ (reference sequence). The CDR3 spans 17 residues. V was clipped by 0 bases and J by 3 bases; unmatched bases: 7. CDR3 loop: CASSLGPQGTDTGELFF. CDR3 DNA sequence: TGTGCCAGCAGCTTAGGTCCTCAGGGGACAGACACCGGGGAGCTGTTTTTT. Looking up the rest from reference TRBV13 and TRBJ2-2 gives the full variable domain: AAGVIQSPRHLIKEKRETATLKCYPIPRHDTVYWYQQGPGQDPQFLISFYEKMQSDKGSIPDRFSAQQFSDYHSELNMSSLELGDSALYFCASSLGPQGTDTGELFFGEGSRLTVL.

This clonotype was detected ten times or more. The gene calls are TRBV5-6 and TRBJ2-3, with 8 bases that match TRBD2. Germline V gene lookup returns CDR1 SGHDT and CDR2 YYEEEE. The CDR3 length is 16 residues. J gave up 2 bases and V 0 bases, and 5 bases lay outside the gene matches. CDR3 in amino acids: CASSLARREVTDTQYF. CDR3 coding DNA: TGTGCCAGCAGCTTGGCCAGGCGGGAGGTCACAGATACGCAGTATTTT.

The genes are TRBV27 and TRBJ2-5; 7 positions match TRBD2. V lost 2 bases, J lost 4 bases, and 7 bases stayed unmatched. Germline CDR1 MNHEY, CDR2 SMNVEV (reference sequence). The CDR3 consists of 15 residues. CDR3 nucleotide sequence: TGTGCCAGCAGTTTAGGGGCGGGAGTCACAGAGACCCAGTACTTC. It encodes CASSLGAGVTETQYF.

To note about this clonotype: Since a much larger clone is just one base distant, this may be a read error. No conserved phenylalanine or tryptophan is present at the end of the CDR3, so a read error is the likely explanation. This chain joins TRBV30 and TRBJ2-3; D is uncertain. The CDR3 is 15 residues long. Germline CDR1 and CDR2: GTSNPN and SVGIG (reference sequence). V gave up 4 bases and J gave up 0 bases, with 14 bases separating them. The CDR3 spells CAWNSDGSSTDTQYL. Here the CDR3 DNA reads TGTGCCTGGAACTCGGACGGGTCTAGCACAGATACGCAGTATCTT.

This clonotype has a count of ten or more. The rearrangement joins TRBV19 to TRBJ2-7, with D hard to call. The germline gives CDR1 LNHDA, CDR2 SQIVND (reference sequence). Trimming cost V 5 bases and J 0 bases, with 14 bases left between them. The CDR3 has 15 residues. CDR3 in DNA: TGTGCCAGTAGTTCAACATGGCCCGCCTCCTACGAGCAGTACTTC. It codes for CASSSTWPASYEQYF.

The sample holds many counts of this clonotype. The CDR3 DNA follows: TGTGCCAGCTCCGCTCCGGTTGCAGATACGCAGTATTTT. Translated: CASSAPVADTQYF. V is TRBV7-9 and J is TRBJ2-3; D remains unclear. This CDR3 spans 13 amino acids. The ends were cut back, 8 bases at V and 4 bases at J, with 13 bases in the middle. The germline V gene has CDR1 SEHNR and CDR2 FQNEAQ (reference sequence).

With regard to this clonotype: A read error is possible here, since a much larger clone lies one base away. The rearrangement links TRBV4-3 to TRBJ2-7; 11 positions match TRBD2. The length of the CDR3 is 16 residues. V was pared by 6 bases and J by 6 bases, with 13 bases of the junction left unmatched. CDR1 is LGHNA, CDR2 YSLEER, per germline. The CDR3 region is CASRPEVAGGPTEQYF. CDR3 in DNA: TGCGCCAGCAGGCCCGAAGTAGCGGGAGGGCCGACCGAGCAGTACTTC.

This clonotype was counted ten times or more. The V gene is TRBV14, the J gene TRBJ2-7; 9 nucleotides agree with TRBD1. CDR1 SGHDN and CDR2 FVKESK come from the germline V gene. The V segment lost 1 base and the J segment 4 bases; nucleotides outside the gene matches: 2. The CDR3 contains 14 residues. CDR3 region: CASSQAGTGYEQYF. CDR3 nucleotides: TGTGCCAGCAGCCAAGCCGGGACAGGGTACGAGCAGTACTTC.

This clonotype was observed many times. This rearrangement joins TRBV27 to TRBJ2-3; D remains ambiguous. V gave up 5 bases and J gave up 2 bases, with 17 bases separating them. Per the germline V gene, CDR1 is MNHEY and CDR2 is SMNVEV (reference sequence). The CDR3 has 16 residues. The CDR3 nucleotides are TGTGCCAGCAGTCCTCTCCCGTTTTCCCCCACAGATACGCAGTATTTT. As protein: CASSPLPFSPTDTQYF.

A note on this clonotype: A read error may explain this, as a much larger clone is one base away. The CDR3 DNA sequence: TGTGCCAGCAGCGTAGACGGGGGCTCTGGAAACACCATATATTTT. Its protein product is CASSVDGGSGNTIYF. This chain uses TRBV9 with TRBJ1-3, with D possibly being TRBD1 (5 bases). Trimming cost V 0 bases and J 0 bases, with 7 bases left between them. CDR1 is SGDLS, CDR2 YYNGEE, per germline. The CDR3 has 15 residues.

This clonotype was observed many times. This chain links TRBV30 with TRBJ2-3; 9 nucleotides align to TRBD1. This CDR3 is built from 15 residues. The V gene end was trimmed by 5 bases and the J gene end by 0 bases; junction bases not matched to a gene: 6. Germline CDR1 reads GTSNPN; CDR2 reads SVGIG (reference sequence). The CDR3 here is CAWGTGITSTDTQYF. Written as DNA, the CDR3 is TGTGCCTGGGGGACAGGGATAACTAGCACAGATACGCAGTATTTT.

This clonotype was found many times. The CDR3 DNA follows: TGTGCCAGCAGTTACCCCCCCACAGGGGGAGGGGAACAAGAGACCCAGTACTTC. It codes for CASSYPPTGGGEQETQYF. The chain joins TRBV6-6 to TRBJ2-5; a weak D match, TRBD1 (8 bases). The length of the CDR3 is 18 residues. Deletions cut 2 bases from V and 2 bases from J, with 21 bases between. Germline-derived CDR1 and CDR2 are MNHNY and SVGAGI (reference sequence).

Ten or more counts support this clonotype. In DNA, the CDR3 is TGCGCCAGCAGCTTGTCAAGCGGGAGTTCCTACGAGCAGTACTTC. Protein product: CASSLSSGSSYEQYF. This chain joins TRBV5-1 and TRBJ2-7; TRBD2 agrees at 8 bases. This CDR3 has 15 residues. Trimming took 1 base from V and 1 from J; bases not matched to a gene: 4. The germline CDR1 and CDR2 sequences are SGHRS and YFSETQ.